A single T cell receptor (beta chain) is shown here with its context. Germline V lookup: CDR1 MNHEY, CDR2 SVGAGI. Trimming left V 2 bases short and J 0 bases short, with 5 bases between. The CDR3 extends over 14 amino acids. These data originate in a study of low-dose radiotherapy and immunotherapy resistance in tumors. Study as a whole: Radiation delivery to Cohort 1 consisted of 0.5 Gy per fraction every 2 weeks, summing to 6.5 Gy. Doses delivered to Cohort 2 were 1 Gy per fraction every two weeks, amounting to 13 Gy over 26 weeks. Each patient was administered nivolumab intravenously at 240 mg, which was a flat dose, every two weeks, along with intravenous ipilimumab at 1 mg/kg every six weeks.

cDNA synthesis used a TRAV/TRBV-specific primer set for both chains. The PCR that amplified TCRs ran for 20 cycles, relying on a constant-region primer and a V-primer adapter. TCRdb independently ran MiXCR on the reads; one entry per CDR3 protein. Of more than 15,000 distinct CDR3 sequences listed, 70% are singletons. The TCR was taken from a human donor with advanced metastatic prostate, ovarian, gallbladder or colorectal cancer (not recorded which). This table probably holds off-target reads from a library built for another chain. V and J are TRBV6-5 and TRBJ1-5; D call uncertain. The CDR3 DNA follows: TGTGCCAGCAGTTACGGGGATAGCAATCAGCCCCAGCATTTT. This gives the protein CASSYGDSNQPQHF.